The 28 T cell receptor beta chains in this list originate from one sample, sequenced in a study of T cell changes during pregnancy in multiple sclerosis. TCRdb's copy holds only in-frame clones and misses some; the assay was immunoSEQ multiplex PCR. This table has 90,000 to 120,000 clones, approximately 94% appearing once. The starting material was peripheral blood, obtained before pregnancy. Every receptor here comes from a female donor with multiple sclerosis, enrolled in a pregnancy study.

The chain uses TRBV2 and TRBJ1-2; D is perhaps TRBD1 (5 bases). V lost 3 bases to trimming and J lost 3 bases, with 8 bases between them. CDR1 is SNHLY, CDR2 FYNNEI, per germline. CDR3 length equals 13 residues. The CDR3 DNA follows: TGTGCCAGCAGTGACAGGGAAGACTATGGCTACACCTTC. Translation gives CASSDREDYGYTF.

The count of this clone is one. The J gene is TRBJ2-3, the V gene TRBV5-1, with a possible D match to TRBD2 (5 bases). The CDR3 runs to 13 residues. Trimming shortened V by 4 bases and J by 8 bases, and 14 bases separated the two germline ends. From germline, CDR1 is SGHRS and CDR2 YFSETQ. Here the CDR3 reads CASSVALGGTQYF. Written as DNA, the CDR3 is TGCGCCAGCAGCGTAGCACTAGGCGGTACGCAGTATTTT.

The V call is TRBV4-1, the J call TRBJ1-3; 7 bases are a match to TRBD1. The CDR3 length is 18 residues. Germline trimming cut 3 bases from V and 3 bases from J; bases unmatched to any gene: 14. Germline V gene sequence: CDR1 MGHRA, CDR2 YSYEKL. The CDR3: CASSHLGTVGRLGNTIYF. In nucleotides, the CDR3 is TGCGCCAGCAGCCATCTCGGGACAGTCGGGCGTCTTGGAAACACCATATATTTT.

The chain is built from TRBV27 and TRBJ1-2; D is possibly TRBD1 (6 bases). The CDR3 covers 14 residues. The V and J ends lost 3 bases and 7 bases respectively, with 15 bases between them. In germline, CDR1 is MNHEY, CDR2 SMNVEV (reference sequence). DNA of the CDR3: TGTGCCAGCAGTTTCCAACAGGGAGCTCCTGGCTACACCTTC. It specifies CASSFQQGAPGYTF.

The rearrangement uses TRBV7-9 and TRBJ2-7; 10 bases are a match to TRBD2. The junction had 11 bases not matched to a gene; V was cut back by 5 bases and J by 7 bases. This CDR3 spans 15 amino acids. Germline loops: CDR1 SEHNR, CDR2 FQNEAQ (reference sequence). CDR3 loop: CASSAGEASGREQYF. CDR3 DNA sequence: TGTGCCAGCAGCGCCGGGGAGGCTAGCGGGAGAGAGCAGTACTTC. The entire variable domain, with the rest obtained from reference TRBV7-9 and TRBJ2-7, is as follows: DTGVSQNPRHKITKRGQNVTFRCDPISEHNRLYWYRQTLGQGPEFLTYFQNEAQLEKSRLLSDRFSAERPKGSFSTLEIQRTEQGDSAMYLCASSAGEASGREQYFGPGTRLTVT.

The genes are TRBV6-1 and TRBJ2-3; 10 bases agree with TRBD2. The CDR3 is 15 residues long. V was pared by 6 bases and J by 8 bases, with 11 bases of the junction left unmatched. Germline V gene data show CDR1 as MNHNS and CDR2 as SASEGT. The CDR3 is CASRRTSGGAGTQYF. DNA for the CDR3: TGTGCCAGCAGGAGGACTAGCGGAGGGGCGGGTACGCAGTATTTT.

Comments on this clone: A read error may produce the germline difference seen at one junction end. V usage is TRBV5-1 and J usage is TRBJ2-1, with 8 bases aligning to TRBD2. The CDR3 sequence is 14 residues long. Germline V gene data show CDR1 as SGHRS and CDR2 as YFSETQ. The CDR3 sequence: CPRLAGGLYNEQFF. CDR3 DNA sequence: TGCCCCAGGTTGGCGGGAGGATTGTACAATGAGCAGTTCTTC.

The chain carries TRBV11-2 and TRBJ2-7, with TRBD2 identical over 13 bases. J lost 4 bases, V lost 3 bases, and 6 bases had no gene match. From germline, CDR1 is SGHAT and CDR2 FQNNGV. The CDR3 extends over 16 amino acids. The CDR3 loop reads CASSFRLAGGYYEQYF. The CDR3 DNA follows: TGTGCCAGCAGCTTTCGACTAGCGGGAGGCTATTACGAGCAGTACTTC. Full variable domain (outside the CDR3, taken from reference TRBV11-2 and TRBJ2-7): EAGVAQSPRYKIIEKRQSVAFWCNPISGHATLYWYQQILGQGPKLLIQFQNNGVVDDSQLPKDRFSAERLKGVDSTLKIQPAKLEDSAVYLCASSFRLAGGYYEQYFGPGTRLTVT.

The CDR3, as DNA: TGTGCCAGCAGCTTAGATCGGAGGACAGACTTCTACGAGCAGTACTTC. This sequence encodes CASSLDRRTDFYEQYF. This sequence joins TRBV11-2 and TRBJ2-7, with a tentative D call TRBD1 (6 bases). V gave up 0 bases and J gave up 3 bases, with 15 bases separating them. The germline V gene encodes CDR1 SGHAT and CDR2 FQNNGV. The CDR3 spans 16 residues.

The CDR3: CASSFLGQEETQYF. DNA for the CDR3: TGCGCCAGCAGCTTCCTCGGACAGGAGGAGACCCAGTACTTC. V usage is TRBV5-1 and J usage is TRBJ2-5; 7 bases are a match to TRBD1. V lost 2 bases and J lost 5; bases outside the gene matches: 6. From germline, CDR1 is SGHRS and CDR2 YFSETQ. The CDR3 is made up of 14 amino acids.

The count of this clone is one. The CDR3 coding sequence is TGCGCCAGCAGCTTGGATGGCGGGACAGGGGGTTTGGAGTACTTC. This translates into CASSLDGGTGGLEYF. This rearrangement joins TRBV5-1 to TRBJ2-7; 11 bases map to TRBD1. The CDR3 runs to 15 residues. Germline V gene sequence: CDR1 SGHRS, CDR2 YFSETQ. J gave up 11 bases and V 0 bases, and 10 bases lay outside the gene matches.

This clone was recorded only once. The rearrangement joins TRBV30 to TRBJ2-7, with TRBD2 matching 7 bases. This CDR3 has 15 residues. V shed 1 base and J 6 bases; nucleotides not matched to a gene: 12. Germline lookup yields CDR1 GTSNPN and CDR2 SVGIG (reference sequence). CDR3 residues: CAWSEASGLIREQYF. In nucleotides, the CDR3 is TGTGCCTGGAGTGAGGCTAGCGGCCTCATTCGCGAGCAGTACTTC.

This clone was seen once. The chain couples TRBV4-1 to TRBJ2-7, with 10 bases lining up with TRBD2. V shed 1 base, J shed 4 bases, and the junction held 4 bases outside the gene matches. The CDR3 is 15 residues long. Germline V CDR1 and CDR2: MGHRA, YSYEKL. CDR3 nucleotides: TGCGCCAGCAGCCAAGCGGCTAGCGGGAGTTACGAGCAGTACTTC. It is translated as CASSQAASGSYEQYF.

The chain is built from TRBV11-3 and TRBJ1-5; D call uncertain. CDR3 length: 16 residues. Germline V gene lookup returns CDR1 SGHNT and CDR2 YENEEA. Deletions cut 0 bases from V and 4 bases from J, with 13 bases between. Here the CDR3 reads CASSLDLYLTNQPQHF. Here the CDR3 DNA reads TGTGCCAGCAGCTTAGATCTGTATTTGACAAATCAGCCCCAGCATTTT.

The gene calls are TRBV4-3 and TRBJ1-3; 10 nucleotides align to TRBD1. CDR3 length: 18 residues. V dropped 2 bases and J dropped 3; count of bases not matched to a gene: 10. Per germline, CDR1 LGHNA and CDR2 YSLEER. The CDR3 spells CASSQSHSTGGNGNTIYF. CDR3 DNA sequence: TGCGCCAGCAGCCAATCCCATTCGACAGGGGGCAATGGAAACACCATATATTTT.

The chain links TRBV9 to TRBJ1-2; D might be TRBD1 (6 bases). The CDR3 is 16 residues long. Trimming removed 0 bases at V and 5 bases at J, with 17 bases between. The germline gives CDR1 SGDLS, CDR2 YYNGEE. CDR3 loop: CASSVDAGVRVYGYTF. CDR3 nucleotides: TGTGCCAGCAGCGTAGACGCAGGGGTAAGGGTATATGGCTACACCTTC.

V and J are TRBV2 and TRBJ1-1; D may be TRBD1 (6 bases). Deletions cut 6 bases from V and 4 bases from J, with 21 bases between. In germline, CDR1 is SNHLY, CDR2 FYNNEI. The CDR3 contains 16 residues. The CDR3 loop is CASRGPTGRGPTEAFF. For the CDR3, the DNA is TGTGCCAGCAGAGGACCGACAGGCAGGGGACCCACTGAAGCTTTCTTT.

This clone was counted only a few times. The chain employs TRBV2 and TRBJ2-1; D gene uncertain. V lost 5 bases to trimming and J lost 1 base, with 9 bases between them. Germline V gene sequence: CDR1 SNHLY, CDR2 FYNNEI. There are 14 residues in the CDR3. DNA of the CDR3: TGTGCCAGCAGTACTGCGGTTTCCTACAATGAGCAGTTCTTC. Its protein is CASSTAVSYNEQFF.

This clone has a handful of counts. The V gene is TRBV5-6, the J gene TRBJ1-1, with D perhaps matching TRBD1 (6 bases). Per germline, CDR1 SGHDT and CDR2 YYEEEE. With 0 bases removed from V and 5 bases from J, the gap between germline ends came to 11 bases. This CDR3 is 14 amino acids long. Written as DNA, the CDR3 is TGTGCCAGCAGCTTGGTACAGGGTAAGACTGAAGCTTTCTTT. It is translated as CASSLVQGKTEAFF.

The genes are TRBV28 and TRBJ2-7, with 7 positions matching TRBD2. CDR1 MDHEN and CDR2 SYDVKM come from the germline V gene. The CDR3 is 17 amino acids. Losses at the gene ends were 4 bases for V and 1 base for J; bases not matched to a gene: 13. CDR3 sequence reads: CASSYPPTSSGSYEQYF. CDR3 bases: TGTGCCAGCAGTTACCCCCCGACTAGCTCTGGGTCCTACGAGCAGTACTTC.

This chain links TRBV7-7 with TRBJ2-1; the match to TRBD2 covers 8 bases. Germline V CDR1 and CDR2: SSHAT, FNYEAQ (reference sequence). This CDR3 spans 15 amino acids. V shed 1 base, J shed 8 bases, and the junction held 7 bases outside the gene matches. The CDR3 nucleotides are TGTGCCAGCAGCTTAGGACTAGCGCCCGTCTATGAGCAGTTCTTC. Translation gives CASSLGLAPVYEQFF.

The rearrangement links TRBV2 to TRBJ2-7, with D possibly TRBD1 on 6 matching bases. Germline V gene sequence: CDR1 SNHLY, CDR2 FYNNEI. The length of the CDR3 is 13 residues. V lost 5 bases, J lost 3 bases, and 11 bases lay in between. The CDR3 DNA reads TGTGCCAGCAGTCTTGACAGGCTCTACGAGCAGTACTTC. Its protein is CASSLDRLYEQYF.

The rearrangement joins TRBV15 to TRBJ2-1; TRBD2 matches at 12 bases. The V and J ends lost 5 bases and 8 bases, in that order; junction bases with no gene match: 10. This CDR3 is 16 amino acids long. CDR1 is LNHNV, CDR2 YYDKDF, per germline (reference sequence). This chain's CDR3 is CATSADLAGGPDEQFF. DNA of the CDR3: TGTGCCACCAGCGCCGATCTAGCGGGAGGGCCCGATGAGCAGTTCTTC.

V gene TRBV30 combines with J gene TRBJ1-2; maybe TRBD1 (6 bases). The CDR3 is made up of 16 amino acids. Trimming left V 0 bases short and J 7 bases short, with 21 bases between. From germline, CDR1 is GTSNPN and CDR2 SVGIG (reference sequence). CDR3 nucleotides: TGTGCCTGGAGTGTTAGGACAGCAGTAGCTTTGGTTGGCTACACCTTC. Protein product: CAWSVRTAVALVGYTF.

The V and J genes are TRBV5-1 and TRBJ1-2; TRBD1 matches 7 bases. This CDR3 is built from 17 residues. J lost 6 bases, V lost 3 bases, and 17 bases had no gene match. Germline assignment: CDR1 SGHRS and CDR2 YFSETQ. CDR3 sequence: CASSSPERPGGLDGYTF. For the CDR3, the DNA is TGCGCCAGCAGCTCGCCGGAACGACCAGGGGGTCTTGATGGCTACACCTTC.

V and J are TRBV6-1 and TRBJ2-1; 7 bases line up with TRBD2. The V gene end was trimmed by 7 bases and the J gene end by 7 bases; junction bases not matched to a gene: 10. In germline, CDR1 is MNHNS, CDR2 SASEGT. The CDR3 is 14 residues long. The CDR3 DNA is TGTGCCAGCATCTCCCCTTGGGGGGGGAATGAGCAGTTCTTC. This encodes CASISPWGGNEQFF.

This chain connects TRBV11-2 to TRBJ2-6; 8 nucleotides line up with TRBD1. The germline CDR1 and CDR2 sequences are SGHAT and FQNNGV. The CDR3 spans 18 residues. V dropped 9 bases and J dropped 4; count of bases not matched to a gene: 17. CDR3 sequence (DNA): TGTGCCAGTCCCTCCGGGACAGGCCCCTCAGCCGGGGCCAACGTCCTGACTTTC. Translation gives CASPSGTGPSAGANVLTF.

This clone has just one count. This rearrangement joins TRBV29-1 to TRBJ2-3, with D maybe TRBD1 (6 bases). V was shortened by 7 bases and J by 3 bases, with 14 bases between the two germline ends. This CDR3 region has 13 residues. Germline CDR1 reads SQVTM; CDR2 reads ANQGSEA. The CDR3 DNA is TGCAGCGCCCGAGTAGGGGGAACAGATACGCAGTATTTT. Translation: CSARVGGTDTQYF.